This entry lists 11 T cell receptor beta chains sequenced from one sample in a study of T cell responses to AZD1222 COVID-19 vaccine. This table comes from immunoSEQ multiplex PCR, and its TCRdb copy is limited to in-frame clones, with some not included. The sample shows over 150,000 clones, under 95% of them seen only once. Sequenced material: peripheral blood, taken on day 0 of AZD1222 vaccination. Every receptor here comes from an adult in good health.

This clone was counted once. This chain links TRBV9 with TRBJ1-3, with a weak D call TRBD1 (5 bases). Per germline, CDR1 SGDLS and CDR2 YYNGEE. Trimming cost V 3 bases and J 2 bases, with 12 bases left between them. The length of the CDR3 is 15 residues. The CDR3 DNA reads TGTGCCAGCAGCGATGAAGGGACGGCTGGAAACACCATATATTTT. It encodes CASSDEGTAGNTIYF.

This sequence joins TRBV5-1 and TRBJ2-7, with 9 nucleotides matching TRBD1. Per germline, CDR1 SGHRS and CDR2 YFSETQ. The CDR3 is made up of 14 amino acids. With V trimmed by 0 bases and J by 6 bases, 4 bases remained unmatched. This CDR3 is CASSLEGTGSEQYF. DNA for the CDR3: TGCGCCAGCAGCTTGGAAGGGACAGGGTCCGAGCAGTACTTC.

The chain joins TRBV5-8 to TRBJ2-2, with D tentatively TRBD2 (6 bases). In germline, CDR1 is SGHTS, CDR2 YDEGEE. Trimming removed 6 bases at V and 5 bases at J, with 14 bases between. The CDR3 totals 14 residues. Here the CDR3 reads CASINGGITGELFF. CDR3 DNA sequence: TGTGCCAGCATCAATGGGGGGATAACCGGGGAGCTGTTTTTT.

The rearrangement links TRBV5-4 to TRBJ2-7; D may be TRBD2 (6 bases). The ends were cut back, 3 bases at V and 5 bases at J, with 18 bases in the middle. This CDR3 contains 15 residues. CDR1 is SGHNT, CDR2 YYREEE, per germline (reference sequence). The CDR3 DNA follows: TGTGCCAGCAGCTCCCGATCTAGCGTCGTCCACGAGCAGTACTTC. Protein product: CASSSRSSVVHEQYF.

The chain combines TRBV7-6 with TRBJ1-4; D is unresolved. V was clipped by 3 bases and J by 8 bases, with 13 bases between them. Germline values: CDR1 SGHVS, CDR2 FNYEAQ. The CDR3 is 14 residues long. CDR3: CASSLTREGEKLFF. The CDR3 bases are TGTGCCAGCAGCTTGACTCGGGAGGGCGAAAAACTGTTTTTT.

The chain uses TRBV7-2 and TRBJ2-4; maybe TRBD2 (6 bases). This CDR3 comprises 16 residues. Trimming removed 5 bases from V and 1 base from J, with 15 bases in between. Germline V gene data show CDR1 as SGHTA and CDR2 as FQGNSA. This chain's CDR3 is CASSPMGGRAKNIQYF. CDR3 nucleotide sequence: TGTGCCAGCAGCCCCATGGGGGGACGGGCCAAAAACATTCAGTACTTC.

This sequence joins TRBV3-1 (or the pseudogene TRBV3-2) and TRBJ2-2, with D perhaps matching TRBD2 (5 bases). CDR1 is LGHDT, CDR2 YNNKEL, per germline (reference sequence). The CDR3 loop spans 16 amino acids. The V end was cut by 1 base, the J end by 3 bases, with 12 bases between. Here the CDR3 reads CASSQGGLAHTGELFF. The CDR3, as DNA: TGTGCCAGCAGCCAAGGTGGTTTAGCGCACACCGGGGAGCTGTTTTTT.

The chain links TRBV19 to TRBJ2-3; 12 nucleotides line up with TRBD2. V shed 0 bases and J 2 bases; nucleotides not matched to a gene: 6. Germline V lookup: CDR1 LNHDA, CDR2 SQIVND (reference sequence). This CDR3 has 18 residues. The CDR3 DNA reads TGTGCCAGTAGTATAGAACGGACTAGCGGGGCCCTCACAGATACGCAGTATTTT. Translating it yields CASSIERTSGALTDTQYF.

In DNA form, the CDR3 reads TGTGCCACCAGCCAGGGGCTGGGAACTGAAGCTTTCTTT. Its protein product is CATSQGLGTEAFF. The V call is TRBV15, the J call TRBJ1-1; possibly TRBD1 for D (6 bases). V was trimmed by 5 bases and J by 5 bases, leaving 12 bases between them. The germline gives CDR1 LNHNV, CDR2 YYDKDF (reference sequence). This CDR3 is 13 amino acids long.

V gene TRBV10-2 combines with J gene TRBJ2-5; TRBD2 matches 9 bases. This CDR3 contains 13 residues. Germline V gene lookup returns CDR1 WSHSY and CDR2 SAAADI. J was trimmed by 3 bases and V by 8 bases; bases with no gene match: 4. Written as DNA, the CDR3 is TGCGCCAGCTCCGGGACTAGCAAAGAGACCCAGTACTTC. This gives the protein CASSGTSKETQYF.

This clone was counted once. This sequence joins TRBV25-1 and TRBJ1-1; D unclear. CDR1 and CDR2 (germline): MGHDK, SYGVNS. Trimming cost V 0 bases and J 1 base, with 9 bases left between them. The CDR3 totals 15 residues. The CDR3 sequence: CASSEYEGSNTEAFF. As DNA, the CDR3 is TGTGCCAGCAGTGAATACGAGGGTTCGAACACTGAAGCTTTCTTT.